What follows are 21 T cell receptor beta chains derived from one specimen sequenced in a study of T cell responses to AZD1222 COVID-19 vaccine. Here immunoSEQ multiplex PCR was the method, and the copy in TCRdb shows in-frame clones only, minus some. The sample carries tens of thousands of clones, 85% recorded once. Specimen: peripheral blood, collected on day 0 of AZD1222 vaccination. The source is an adult in good health.

The chain carries TRBV25-1 and TRBJ1-2, with D tentatively TRBD1 (6 bases). CDR1 and CDR2 (germline): MGHDK, SYGVNS. The V end lost 4 bases, the J end lost 4 bases, and 13 bases lay between the germline ends. There are 14 residues in the CDR3. The CDR3 DNA follows: TGTGCCAGCAGTGGGGTCGCAGGGGCCTATGGCTACACCTTC. Amino acid sequence: CASSGVAGAYGYTF.

The chain is built from TRBV7-9 and TRBJ2-3; 11 bases align to TRBD2. The germline V gene encodes CDR1 SEHNR and CDR2 FQNEAQ (reference sequence). V shed 4 bases and J 4 bases; nucleotides not matched to a gene: 10. The CDR3 totals 17 residues. This chain's CDR3 is CASSSHITSGGADTQYF. The CDR3 nucleotides are TGTGCCAGCAGCTCTCACATAACTAGCGGGGGAGCAGATACGCAGTATTTT.

The chain combines TRBV20-1 with TRBJ1-2; D is undetermined. The CDR3 totals 11 residues. V was pared by 1 base and J by 5 bases, with 5 bases between. Germline loops: CDR1 DFQATT, CDR2 SNEGSKA (reference sequence). As DNA, the CDR3 is TGCAGTGCTAGAGCCAATTATGGCTACACCTTC. Protein sequence: CSARANYGYTF.

As regards this clone: The identical CDR3 is also encoded by other nucleotide sequences in the sample. The chain links TRBV18 to TRBJ1-1; the D gene is possibly TRBD1 (5 bases). This CDR3 contains 14 residues. Deletions cut 3 bases from V and 2 bases from J, with 10 bases between. Germline V lookup: CDR1 KGHSH, CDR2 LQKENI. CDR3 in DNA: TGTGCCAGCTCACCTCAGGGCGGAAACACTGAAGCTTTCTTT. Translated: CASSPQGGNTEAFF. The variable domain in full, completed from reference TRBV18 and TRBJ1-1, reads NAGVMQNPRHLVRRRGQEARLRCSPMKGHSHVYWYRQLPEEGLKFMVYLQKENIIDESGMPKERFSAEFPKEGPSILRIQQVVRGDSAAYFCASSPQGGNTEAFFGQGTRLTVV.

This sequence joins TRBV7-9 and TRBJ1-2; TRBD1 might be the D (6 bases). Germline V gene lookup returns CDR1 SEHNR and CDR2 FQNEAQ (reference sequence). The CDR3 spans 13 residues. Between the trimmed V and J ends, which lost 7 bases and 8 bases, there was a span of 17 bases. Here the CDR3 DNA reads TGTGCCAGCACCCCCCCGGGGGGCAGAGGCTACACCTTC. Residues: CASTPPGGRGYTF.

The chain uses TRBV9 and TRBJ2-2; TRBD2 aligns across 13 bases. V lost 3 bases and J lost 9; bases outside the gene matches: 2. CDR1 is SGDLS and CDR2 is YYNGEE in the germline V gene. The CDR3 runs to 14 residues. In DNA form, the CDR3 reads TGTGCCAGCAGCGGGACTAGCGGGGGTCGGGAGCTGTTTTTT. It is translated as CASSGTSGGRELFF.

The rearrangement links TRBV10-3 to TRBJ1-3, with 8 nucleotides matching TRBD1. Germline CDR1 is ENHRY and CDR2 is SYGVKD. The V and J ends lost 2 bases and 3 bases, in that order; junction bases with no gene match: 6. The CDR3 sequence is 16 residues long. The CDR3: CAISELSTGDGNTIYF. The CDR3 DNA follows: TGTGCCATCAGTGAGCTCTCGACAGGGGATGGAAACACCATATATTTT.

V gene TRBV15 combines with J gene TRBJ1-1; D gene unclear. The V gene lost 6 bases and the J gene lost 3 bases, with 8 bases spanning the gap. The CDR3 covers 12 residues. Germline V gene sequence: CDR1 LNHNV, CDR2 YYDKDF (reference sequence). The CDR3 is CATSVGYTEAFF. The CDR3 coding sequence is TGTGCCACCAGTGTCGGATACACTGAAGCTTTCTTT.

This sequence joins TRBV5-1 and TRBJ2-1; possibly TRBD1 for D (6 bases). Trimming removed 0 bases at V and 0 bases at J, with 10 bases between. The CDR3 extends over 16 amino acids. Germline CDR1 SGHRS, CDR2 YFSETQ. Here the CDR3 reads CASSLEGQFSYNEQFF. The CDR3 DNA sequence: TGCGCCAGCAGCTTGGAAGGACAGTTCTCCTACAATGAGCAGTTCTTC.

V gene TRBV28 combines with J gene TRBJ1-4; the D gene is possibly TRBD1 (5 bases). The V gene lost 4 bases and the J gene lost 7 bases, with 13 bases spanning the gap. The CDR3 spans 14 residues. Germline CDR1 MDHEN, CDR2 SYDVKM. CDR3 coding DNA: TGTGCCAGCAGTTCCCCGGGACTGATTGAAAAACTGTTTTTT. This sequence encodes CASSSPGLIEKLFF.

The rearrangement links TRBV9 to TRBJ1-3; TRBD1 might be the D (5 bases). Germline CDR1 and CDR2: SGDLS and YYNGEE. This CDR3 has 16 residues. The V end was cut by 4 bases, the J end by 0 bases, with 14 bases between. The CDR3 sequence: CASSIGHINSGNTIYF. As DNA, the CDR3 is TGTGCCAGCAGCATCGGACATATCAACTCTGGAAACACCATATATTTT. The full variable domain, rest sourced from reference TRBV9 and TRBJ1-3, is DSGVTQTPKHLITATGQRVTLRCSPRSGDLSVYWYQQSLDQGLQFLIQYYNGEERAKGNILERFSAQQFPDLHSELNLSSLELGDSALYFCASSIGHINSGNTIYFGEGSWLTVV.

This clone has just one count. The rearrangement links TRBV5-1 to TRBJ1-4; tentatively, D is TRBD1 (6 bases). Germline-derived CDR1 and CDR2 are SGHRS and YFSETQ. Trimming removed 3 bases from V and 6 bases from J, with 15 bases in between. The CDR3 contains 15 residues. CDR3 DNA sequence: TGCGCCAGCAGCTGGAAACAGGGAGGAGATGAAAAACTGTTTTTT. Translation: CASSWKQGGDEKLFF.

This clone has just a few counts. This chain joins TRBV10-2 and TRBJ2-7, with 10 positions matching TRBD2. The CDR3 runs to 15 residues. CDR1 and CDR2 from the germline V gene are WSHSY and SAAADI. The trim removed 2 bases at V and 4 bases at J, leaving 5 bases unmatched. The DNA of the CDR3 is TGCGCCAGCAGTGAGACCCAGCGGGGGGGTTACGAGCAGTACTTC. Translated, it gives CASSETQRGGYEQYF.

The gene calls are TRBV7-2 and TRBJ2-1; D call uncertain. This CDR3 has 11 residues. V shed 6 bases and J shed 5 bases, with 5 bases lying between them. CDR1 and CDR2 from the germline V gene are SGHTA and FQGNSA. This CDR3 reads CASRANNEQFF. The CDR3 bases are TGTGCCAGCAGAGCCAACAATGAGCAGTTCTTC.

CDR3 sequence (DNA): TGTGCCAGCAGACCCTCGGCGGGGGGGGGCACTGAAGCTTTCTTT. This codes for CASRPSAGGGTEAFF. The chain links TRBV27 to TRBJ1-1; D is possibly TRBD1 (5 bases). The CDR3 sequence is 15 residues long. The germline V gene has CDR1 MNHEY and CDR2 SMNVEV (reference sequence). V shed 6 bases and J shed 4 bases, with 18 bases lying between them.

On this clone: Other nucleotide sequences from this sample produce the same CDR3. The chain combines TRBV11-2 with TRBJ1-1; 8 nucleotides match TRBD1. In germline, CDR1 is SGHAT, CDR2 FQNNGV. The CDR3 spans 13 residues. The trim removed 5 bases at V and 7 bases at J, leaving 6 bases unmatched. The chain's CDR3 is CASSLGTGFEAFF. The CDR3 nucleotides are TGTGCCAGCAGCCTGGGGACAGGATTTGAAGCTTTCTTT.

This sequence joins TRBV20-1 and TRBJ1-5; D not certain. The length of the CDR3 is 12 residues. In germline, CDR1 is DFQATT, CDR2 SNEGSKA (reference sequence). V was cut by 3 bases and J by 2 bases, with 5 bases left in between. The CDR3 nucleotides are TGCAGTGCTAGTTACCGCAATCAGCCCCAGCATTTT. Encoded protein: CSASYRNQPQHF.

This chain uses TRBV18 with TRBJ1-3; D unresolved. The germline gives CDR1 KGHSH, CDR2 LQKENI. V gave up 0 bases and J gave up 6 bases, with 12 bases separating them. The CDR3 has 15 residues. The CDR3 nucleotides are TGTGCCAGCTCACCACCCGAACCGTCGAAAAACACCATATATTTT. This sequence encodes CASSPPEPSKNTIYF.

This chain joins TRBV19 and TRBJ2-3; possibly TRBD1 or TRBD2 for D (6 bases each). The germline CDR1 and CDR2 sequences are LNHDA and SQIVND (reference sequence). V shed 0 bases and J shed 2 bases, with 12 bases lying between them. The CDR3 has 16 residues. The CDR3 DNA is TGTGCCAGTAGTATAGATCGGGGGCACTACACAGATACGCAGTATTTT. Residues: CASSIDRGHYTDTQYF.

This CDR3 reads CASSAGGRDTEAFF. CDR3 DNA: TGTGCCAGCTCGGCGGGAGGTAGGGACACTGAAGCTTTCTTT. V and J are TRBV18 and TRBJ1-1; no definite D call. V was trimmed by 6 bases and J by 3 bases, leaving 14 bases between them. The CDR3 has 14 amino acids. Germline V gives CDR1 KGHSH, CDR2 LQKENI.

This chain uses TRBV5-1 with TRBJ1-1; D gene ambiguous. Germline V lookup: CDR1 SGHRS, CDR2 YFSETQ. Trimming left V 5 bases short and J 1 base short, with 12 bases between. The length of the CDR3 is 14 residues. The CDR3 region is CASRMVGGNTEAFF. CDR3 DNA sequence: TGCGCCAGCAGAATGGTAGGTGGGAACACTGAAGCTTTCTTT.